These 9 T cell receptor beta chains came from one sample sequenced in a study of blood T cell repertoires in COVID-19. TCRdb keeps only in-frame clones here, not all; method: immunoSEQ multiplex PCR. The sample lists 160,000 or so clones, over 75% occurring once. The sample taken for sequencing was PBMCs or T cells enriched from blood (not recorded which). The receptor set was obtained from a man in his forties or fifties who had recovered from COVID-19.

The chain joins TRBV7-2 to TRBJ2-1; weak D call: TRBD2 (5 bases). V lost 1 base to trimming and J lost 10 bases, with 11 bases between them. CDR1 and CDR2 from the germline V gene are SGHTA and FQGNSA. The CDR3 sequence is 13 residues long. The CDR3 sequence is CASSLDLAREQFF. CDR3 sequence (DNA): TGTGCCAGCAGCTTAGATCTAGCTCGCGAGCAGTTCTTC.

This clone has more than one count but fewer than ten. The genes are TRBV9 and TRBJ1-6; D is uncertain. Germline CDR1 SGDLS, CDR2 YYNGEE. The CDR3 runs to 16 residues. The V end lost 3 bases, the J end lost 3 bases, and 13 bases lay between the germline ends. The CDR3 spells CASSEEATGYNSPLHF. Here the CDR3 DNA reads TGTGCCAGCAGCGAAGAAGCGACCGGCTATAATTCACCCCTCCACTTT.

This clone has only one observation. This chain links TRBV7-3 with TRBJ2-3, with TRBD1 matching over 9 bases. This CDR3 is 15 amino acids long. With 2 bases clipped from V and 2 bases from J, the junction kept 2 bases outside the gene matches. In germline, CDR1 is SGHTA, CDR2 FQGTGA. In DNA, the CDR3 is TGTGCCAGCAGCTTAGGGGACAGGGTCACAGATACGCAGTATTTT. Translated, it gives CASSLGDRVTDTQYF.

The rearrangement joins TRBV7-9 to TRBJ1-1, with 8 positions matching TRBD1. The germline V gene encodes CDR1 SEHNR and CDR2 FQNEAQ (reference sequence). V lost 1 base, J lost 1 base, and 2 bases stayed unmatched. The CDR3 sequence is 15 residues long. The CDR3 reads CASSLVGTGNTEAFF. The CDR3 DNA reads TGTGCCAGCAGCTTAGTTGGGACAGGGAACACTGAAGCTTTCTTT.

The rearrangement links TRBV2 to TRBJ2-2; D unresolved. V lost 8 bases and J 4 bases, leaving 14 bases between the germline ends. Germline assignment: CDR1 SNHLY and CDR2 FYNNEI. The CDR3 has 14 amino acids. CDR3 sequence: CASGLTVSTGELFF. CDR3 DNA sequence: TGTGCCAGCGGCTTAACAGTGTCCACCGGGGAGCTGTTTTTT.

The gene calls are TRBV27 and TRBJ2-1, with 7 nucleotides matching TRBD1. CDR1 and CDR2 (germline): MNHEY, SMNVEV (reference sequence). The CDR3 sequence is 14 residues long. The V gene end was trimmed by 5 bases and the J gene end by 7 bases; junction bases not matched to a gene: 8. CDR3 loop: CASSLSTGENEQFF. The CDR3 DNA is TGTGCCAGCAGTCTGTCAACAGGGGAAAATGAGCAGTTCTTC.

J is TRBJ2-1 and V is TRBV18; D unresolved. Germline V CDR1 and CDR2: KGHSH, LQKENI. Trimming removed 2 bases at V and 1 base at J, with 6 bases between. The CDR3 loop spans 14 amino acids. This CDR3 reads CASSPSVSYNEQFF. CDR3 nucleotide sequence: TGTGCCAGCTCACCATCGGTTTCCTACAATGAGCAGTTCTTC.

The V and J genes are TRBV30 and TRBJ2-3; no definite D call. V shed 4 bases and J shed 0 bases, with 11 bases lying between them. CDR3 length: 14 residues. Germline assignment: CDR1 GTSNPN and CDR2 SVGIG (reference sequence). The CDR3 DNA reads as TGTGCCTGGACATGGCGGTCTAGCACAGATACGCAGTATTTT. Protein: CAWTWRSSTDTQYF.

The chain uses TRBV10-3 and TRBJ2-7, with a tentative D call TRBD2 (6 bases). CDR3 length: 15 amino acids. Germline CDR1 ENHRY, CDR2 SYGVKD. V was trimmed by 0 bases and J by 2 bases, leaving 11 bases between them. The CDR3 loop reads CAISESGGRTYEQYF. As DNA, the CDR3 is TGTGCCATCAGTGAGTCTGGGGGGAGGACCTACGAGCAGTACTTC.